Listed here are 29 T cell receptor beta chains from one sample, sequenced in a study of blood T cells in healthy people across ages. A second PCR, run for 7 to 11 cycles, used a sample-barcoded 5' primer plus a J-beta primer mix. Using its own MiXCR run on the 5' RACE reads, TCRdb lists one record per CDR3 protein. The sample has fewer than 900,000 distinct CDR3 sequences, 45% to 50% seen once. The sequenced sample was blood. Receptors were obtained from a woman aged 55-70 years in good health.

This clonotype was counted at least ten times. The V call is TRBV5-1, the J call TRBJ2-5; 8 bases align to TRBD1. The J segment lost 2 bases and the V segment lost 3 bases, leaving 6 bases of the junction unmatched. Per the germline V gene, CDR1 is SGHRS and CDR2 is YFSETQ. The length of the CDR3 is 15 residues. CDR3 nucleotides: TGCGCCAGCAGCTCCCTACAGGGGGGACAAGAGACCCAGTACTTC. It is translated as CASSSLQGGQETQYF.

This clonotype has a count of ten or more. The J gene is TRBJ2-5, the V gene TRBV5-1, with D perhaps matching TRBD1 (6 bases). CDR3 length: 14 residues. Per the germline V gene, CDR1 is SGHRS and CDR2 is YFSETQ. V lost 4 bases, J lost 2 bases, and 12 bases lay in between. CDR3 bases: TGCGCCAGCAGCCCTGGGACAAAGCAAGAGACCCAGTACTTC. Its translation: CASSPGTKQETQYF.

This clonotype was detected only a few times. The chain links TRBV5-1 to TRBJ2-7, with 7 bases that match TRBD1. The V gene's germline CDR1 is SGHRS and CDR2 YFSETQ. V dropped 0 bases and J dropped 9; count of bases not matched to a gene: 6. This CDR3 contains 13 residues. The CDR3 region is CASSLENRGGQYF. The CDR3 DNA reads as TGCGCCAGCAGCTTGGAAAACAGGGGTGGGCAGTACTTC.

This clonotype was found a few times. CDR3 nucleotides: TGCAGTCGTGGTGCGGACTATGGCTACACCTTC. It encodes CSRGADYGYTF. V is TRBV29-1 and J is TRBJ1-2, with unresolved D. The CDR3 sequence is 11 residues long. Germline V lookup: CDR1 SQVTM, CDR2 ANQGSEA. Full variable domain (remainder filled in from reference TRBV29-1 and TRBJ1-2): SAVISQKPSRDICQRGTSLTIQCQVDSQVTMMFWYRQQPGQSLTLIATANQGSEATYESGFVIDKFPISRPNLTFSTLTVSNMSPEDSSIYLCSRGADYGYTFGSGTRLTVV.

There are a few counts of this clonotype. The J gene is TRBJ2-7, the V gene TRBV6-2 or TRBV6-3, with a tentative D call TRBD2 (6 bases). The germline CDR1 and CDR2 sequences are MNHEY and SVGEGT. This CDR3 region has 11 residues. V dropped 11 bases and J dropped 4 bases, with 12 bases sitting between them. The CDR3 DNA reads as TGTGCCCCCAGGGAGGTGTACGAGCAGTACTTC. This gives the protein CAPREVYEQYF.

The chain is built from TRBV27 and TRBJ2-5, with 11 bases lining up with TRBD2. With 6 bases clipped from V and 11 bases from J, the junction kept 20 bases outside the gene matches. CDR1 is MNHEY, CDR2 SMNVEV, per germline (reference sequence). The CDR3 runs 17 residues. In DNA, the CDR3 is TGTGCCAGCAGCGCAACACTAGCGGGAGATCGAGTTAGTGAGCAGTACTTC. The encoded protein is CASSATLAGDRVSEQYF.

This clonotype came up a few times. The rearrangement joins TRBV25-1 to TRBJ2-7; possibly TRBD2 for D (7 bases). Trimming stripped 6 bases from V and 5 bases from J, with 20 bases between. Germline lookup yields CDR1 MGHDK and CDR2 SYGVNS. The CDR3 spans 15 residues. CDR3 protein: CASSTPGGGGNEQYF. CDR3 sequence (DNA): TGTGCCAGCAGCACCCCCGGAGGGGGGGGCAACGAGCAGTACTTC.

The chain has TRBV14 and TRBJ1-6; D not resolved. Germline CDR1 is SGHDN and CDR2 is FVKESK. The germline V and J ends were trimmed by 3 bases and 9 bases, with 12 bases remaining between them. The CDR3 sequence is 14 residues long. The CDR3: CASSQARSTSPLHF. In nucleotides, the CDR3 is TGTGCCAGCAGCCAGGCTCGCTCCACTTCACCCCTCCACTTT.

This clonotype was counted between two and nine times. V gene TRBV28 combines with J gene TRBJ2-1; tentatively, D is TRBD2 (6 bases). V lost 3 bases to trimming and J lost 7 bases, with 31 bases between them. This CDR3 is 20 amino acids long. The germline gives CDR1 MDHEN, CDR2 SYDVKM. CDR3 nucleotides: TGTGCCAGCAGTTTGGGGGAGCCTAGCGACTACCTTTTCCACGGTAATGAGCAGTTCTTC. Its protein product is CASSLGEPSDYLFHGNEQFF.

In its sample, this clonotype was seen many times. The chain couples TRBV3-1 to TRBJ2-7; possible D gene TRBD1, 5 bases. Germline V gene lookup returns CDR1 LGHDT and CDR2 YNNKEL (reference sequence). Trimming left V 0 bases short and J 6 bases short, with 9 bases between. The CDR3 length is 13 residues. The chain's CDR3 is CASSQEVGREQYF. The CDR3 DNA is TGTGCCAGCAGCCAAGAAGTGGGGCGCGAGCAGTACTTC.

The rearrangement joins TRBV18 to TRBJ1-2; D call uncertain. Germline V gene data show CDR1 as KGHSH and CDR2 as LQKENI. The V end lost 3 bases, the J end lost 0 bases, and 11 bases lay between the germline ends. This CDR3 has 15 residues. CDR3 in amino acids: CASSPSPKANYGYTF. CDR3 DNA: TGTGCCAGCTCACCGTCCCCCAAAGCTAACTATGGCTACACCTTC. The whole variable domain, remainder taken from reference TRBV18 and TRBJ1-2, is NAGVMQNPRHLVRRRGQEARLRCSPMKGHSHVYWYRQLPEEGLKFMVYLQKENIIDESGMPKERFSAEFPKEGPSILRIQQVVRGDSAAYFCASSPSPKANYGYTFGSGTRLTVV.

In this sample, this clonotype turned up a few times. The genes are TRBV28 and TRBJ2-7; maybe TRBD2 (6 bases). The germline V and J ends were trimmed by 2 bases and 0 bases, with 11 bases remaining between them. Looked up from germline, CDR1 is MDHEN and CDR2 is SYDVKM. The CDR3 is made up of 15 amino acids. The CDR3 loop reads CASSLSGRHSYEQYF. The CDR3 DNA is TGTGCCAGCAGTTTAAGTGGGAGGCACTCCTACGAGCAGTACTTC.

The chain combines TRBV3-1 with TRBJ2-4; TRBD2 is a possible D gene (5 bases). The J call may be in error: the DNA end matches TRBJ2-5 better. This CDR3 is built from 13 residues. Germline-derived CDR1 and CDR2 are LGHDT and YNNKEL (reference sequence). The CDR3 sequence: CASSYGVNETQYF. The CDR3 bases are TGTGCCAGCAGCTACGGGGTGAACGAGACCCAGTACTTC.

This clonotype was seen only a few times. As DNA, the CDR3 is TGTGCCAGCAGTTACCCGGGACGCCCACAAGAGACCCAGTACTTC. It codes for CASSYPGRPQETQYF. This chain connects TRBV6-6 to TRBJ2-5, with D possibly being TRBD1 or TRBD2 (5 bases each). The V and J ends lost 2 bases and 2 bases respectively, with 12 bases between them. The germline V gene has CDR1 MNHNY and CDR2 SVGAGI (reference sequence). CDR3 length: 15 residues.

This clonotype was observed a handful of times. The chain has TRBV20-1 and TRBJ2-1; TRBD2 agrees at 8 bases. Germline loops: CDR1 DFQATT, CDR2 SNEGSKA (reference sequence). This CDR3 is 16 amino acids long. V gave up 1 base and J gave up 12 bases; unmatched junction bases: 17. The CDR3 spells CSARGAGGARNDGQFF. Written as DNA, the CDR3 is TGCAGTGCTAGAGGGGCCGGGGGGGCGAGGAATGACGGGCAGTTCTTC.

The J gene is TRBJ1-2, the V gene TRBV20-1; perhaps TRBD1 as D (5 bases). The V and J ends lost 7 bases and 2 bases respectively, with 20 bases between them. The length of the CDR3 is 15 residues. Germline V gives CDR1 DFQATT, CDR2 SNEGSKA (reference sequence). As DNA, the CDR3 is TGCAGTGGTTCAAGGGCAGGGCTGAAGAACTATGGCTACACCTTC. Amino acids: CSGSRAGLKNYGYTF.

Only a few counts were recorded for this clonotype. The chain couples TRBV28 to TRBJ2-7, with 10 bases matching TRBD1. V was pared by 3 bases and J by 2 bases, with 4 bases of the junction left unmatched. Germline V gene sequence: CDR1 MDHEN, CDR2 SYDVKM. CDR3 size: 15 residues. Here the CDR3 DNA reads TGTGCCAGCAGTTTGCGACAGGGGGCGGCCTACGAGCAGTACTTC. Translated: CASSLRQGAAYEQYF.

Only a few counts were recorded for this clonotype. V gene TRBV20-1 combines with J gene TRBJ1-5, with D possibly matching TRBD1 (5 bases). The CDR3 runs to 13 residues. Per germline, CDR1 DFQATT and CDR2 SNEGSKA (reference sequence). The germline V and J ends were trimmed by 4 bases and 1 base, with 8 bases remaining between them. DNA for the CDR3: TGCAGTGCTATAAGACAGAGCAATCAGCCCCAGCATTTT. Encoded protein: CSAIRQSNQPQHF.

The V call is TRBV7-9, the J call TRBJ2-7; no clear D. The CDR3 loop spans 12 amino acids. The ends were cut back, 3 bases at V and 4 bases at J, with 7 bases in the middle. CDR1 is SEHNR and CDR2 is FQNEAQ in the germline V gene (reference sequence). The CDR3 DNA reads as TGTGCCAGCAGCTTCCTCATTTACGAGCAGTACTTC. Amino acids: CASSFLIYEQYF.

This clonotype was observed a few times. The chain joins TRBV28 to TRBJ2-7; 7 bases are a match to TRBD1. Trimming at V came to 7 bases and at J to 2 bases, leaving 5 bases not matched to a gene. Germline values: CDR1 MDHEN, CDR2 SYDVKM. The CDR3 contains 13 residues. The CDR3 nucleotides read TGTGCCAGCAACCCGGGACAGACCTACGAGCAGTACTTC. It specifies CASNPGQTYEQYF.

The rearrangement uses TRBV27 and TRBJ2-3; D gene ambiguous. This CDR3 is built from 14 residues. The germline CDR1 and CDR2 sequences are MNHEY and SMNVEV (reference sequence). Trimming removed 3 bases at V and 1 base at J, with 8 bases between. CDR3: CASSFVPRTDTQYF. Here the CDR3 DNA reads TGTGCCAGCAGTTTTGTGCCGCGCACAGATACGCAGTATTTT.

V and J are TRBV5-5 and TRBJ2-1; 9 bases line up with TRBD1. The J segment lost 2 bases and the V segment lost 5 bases, leaving 5 bases of the junction unmatched. The CDR3 spans 15 residues. Germline CDR1 reads SGHKS; CDR2 reads YYEKEE (reference sequence). The CDR3 region has the DNA TGTGCCAGCAGACAGGGACAGGGTACCTACAATGAGCAGTTCTTC. As protein: CASRQGQGTYNEQFF.

This chain joins TRBV28 and TRBJ2-3, with 13 nucleotides matching TRBD2. This CDR3 contains 17 residues. CDR1 and CDR2 (germline): MDHEN, SYDVKM. V shed 8 bases, J shed 4 bases, and the junction held 12 bases outside the gene matches. The CDR3 region is CASSTSGRAFRADTQYF. In DNA, the CDR3 is TGTGCCAGCTCCACTAGCGGGAGGGCTTTTAGGGCAGATACGCAGTATTTT.

In this sample, this clonotype turned up once. The rearrangement links TRBV7-9 to TRBJ2-7; 8 bases are a match to TRBD1. TRBJ2-5 explains the end of the DNA better; the J call may be wrong. Germline lookup yields CDR1 SEHNR and CDR2 FQNEAQ (reference sequence). CDR3 length: 13 residues. As DNA, the CDR3 is TGTGCCAGCGTGGACAGGGCGGAGGAGACCCAGTACTTC. It is translated as CASVDRAEETQYF.

The CDR3 loop is CASSEAGDSTYEQYF. CDR3 nucleotide sequence: TGTGCCAGCAGTGAAGCGGGAGACAGCACCTACGAGCAGTACTTC. The chain couples TRBV6-1 to TRBJ2-5; D possibly matches TRBD1 or TRBD2 (5 bases each). The DNA matches TRBJ2-7 better at its end, which makes the J call doubtful. This CDR3 region has 15 residues. Germline CDR1 and CDR2: MNHNS and SASEGT.

V is TRBV27 and J is TRBJ1-6, with TRBD1 identical over 10 bases. Germline V gene data show CDR1 as MNHEY and CDR2 as SMNVEV (reference sequence). There are 16 residues in the CDR3. Losses at the gene ends were 2 bases for V and 3 bases for J; bases not matched to a gene: 1. Here the CDR3 DNA reads TGTGCCAGCAGTTTAGGGGACAGGGGCTATAATTCACCCCTCCACTTT. Translated, it gives CASSLGDRGYNSPLHF.

V and J are TRBV7-9 and TRBJ2-1, with D unclear. CDR1 SEHNR and CDR2 FQNEAQ come from the germline V gene (reference sequence). The length of the CDR3 is 16 residues. V lost 5 bases and J lost 0, with 14 bases in between. CDR3 sequence (DNA): TGTGCCAGCAGCGGCGGCTCGGCTGGCTCCTACAATGAGCAGTTCTTC. Translating gives CASSGGSAGSYNEQFF.

On this clonotype itself: Since a much larger clone is just one base distant, this may be a read error. This chain connects TRBV2 to TRBJ2-7; 9 bases map to TRBD1. The CDR3 is 14 amino acids. The germline gives CDR1 SNHLY, CDR2 FYNNEI. V gave up 6 bases and J gave up 3 bases; unmatched junction bases: 6. The CDR3 DNA reads TGTGCCAGCAGGGCCGGACAGGGGATCTACGAGCAGTACTTC. It encodes CASRAGQGIYEQYF. Full variable domain (outside the CDR3, taken from reference TRBV2 and TRBJ2-7): EPEVTQTPSHQVTQMGQEVILRCVPISNHLYFYWYRQILGQKVEFLVSFYNNEISEKSEIFDDQFSVERPDGSNFTLKIRSTKLEDSAMYFCASRAGQGIYEQYFGPGTRLTVT.

In this sample, this clonotype turned up a few times. This rearrangement joins TRBV28 to TRBJ2-4; D perhaps matches TRBD1 (7 bases). Trimming removed 2 bases at V and 8 bases at J, with 19 bases between. Germline V gene lookup returns CDR1 MDHEN and CDR2 SYDVKM. The CDR3 has 16 amino acids. Written as DNA, the CDR3 is TGTGCCAGCAGTTTAATCACAGGGGCCGCGGGGTACATTCAGTACTTC. Protein sequence: CASSLITGAAGYIQYF. Full variable domain (rest looked up from reference TRBV28 and TRBJ2-4): DVKVTQSSRYLVKRTGEKVFLECVQDMDHENMFWYRQDPGLGLRLIYFSYDVKMKEKGDIPEGYSVSREKKERFSLILESASTNQTSMYLCASSLITGAAGYIQYFGAGTRLSVL.